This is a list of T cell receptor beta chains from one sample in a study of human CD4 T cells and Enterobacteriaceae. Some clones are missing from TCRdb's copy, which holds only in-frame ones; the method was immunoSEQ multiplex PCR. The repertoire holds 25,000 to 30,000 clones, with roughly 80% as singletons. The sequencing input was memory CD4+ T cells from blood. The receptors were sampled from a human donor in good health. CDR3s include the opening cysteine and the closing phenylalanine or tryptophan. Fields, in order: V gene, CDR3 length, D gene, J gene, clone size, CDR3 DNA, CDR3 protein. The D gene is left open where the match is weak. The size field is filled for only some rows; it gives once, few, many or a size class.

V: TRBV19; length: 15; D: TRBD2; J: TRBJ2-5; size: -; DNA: TGTGCCAGTAGTAGGGTAGCGGGAGTACAAGAGACCCAGTACTTC; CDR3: CASSRVAGVQETQYF
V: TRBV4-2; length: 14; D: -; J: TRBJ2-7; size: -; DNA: TGTGCCAGCAGCCAAGGTCTAGACACCTACGAGCAGTACTTC; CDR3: CASSQGLDTYEQYF
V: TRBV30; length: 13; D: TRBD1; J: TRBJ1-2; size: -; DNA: TGTGCCTGGAGTCGGACAGGGGTAGATGGCTACACCTTC; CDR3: CAWSRTGVDGYTF
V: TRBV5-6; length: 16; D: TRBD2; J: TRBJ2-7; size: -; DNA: TGTGCCAGCAGCTTGGGACTAGCGGGGGGATCCTACGAGCAGTACTTC; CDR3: CASSLGLAGGSYEQYF
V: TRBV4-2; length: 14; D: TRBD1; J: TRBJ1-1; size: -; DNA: TGTGCCAGCAGGCTACAGGGGGAGAACACTGAAGCTTTCTTT; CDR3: CASRLQGENTEAFF
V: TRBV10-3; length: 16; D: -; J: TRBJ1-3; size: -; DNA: TGTGCCATCAGTGGGGGCGAAAGGATCTCTGGAAACACCATATATTTT; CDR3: CAISGGERISGNTIYF
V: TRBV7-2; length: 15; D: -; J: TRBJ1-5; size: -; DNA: TGTGCCAGCAGCTTGGTCGGGGGGGCGAATCAGCCCCAGCATTTT; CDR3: CASSLVGGANQPQHF
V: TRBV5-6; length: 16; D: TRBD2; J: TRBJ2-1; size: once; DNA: TGTGCCAGCAGCTTGATGACCACTAGCGGATACAATGAGCAGTTCTTC; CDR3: CASSLMTTSGYNEQFF
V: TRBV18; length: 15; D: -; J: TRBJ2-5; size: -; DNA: TGTGCCAGCTCCCCACAGGGTCTGGGAATGGAGACCCAGTACTTC; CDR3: CASSPQGLGMETQYF
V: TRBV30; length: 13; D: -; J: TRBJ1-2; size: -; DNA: TGTGCCTGGGGACCCGCACGGTTTTTAGGCTACACCTTC; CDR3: CAWGPARFLGYTF
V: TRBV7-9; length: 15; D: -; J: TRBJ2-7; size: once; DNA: TGTGCCAGCAGCCGGAGACTAAGCGGCTCCTACGAGCAGTACTTC; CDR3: CASSRRLSGSYEQYF
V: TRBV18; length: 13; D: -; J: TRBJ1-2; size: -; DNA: TGTGCCAGCTCACCACGGCCCGACTATGGCTACACCTTC; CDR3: CASSPRPDYGYTF
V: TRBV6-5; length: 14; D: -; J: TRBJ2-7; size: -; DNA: TGTGCCAGCAGTTACTCGTACAACTCCTACGAGCAGTACTTC; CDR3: CASSYSYNSYEQYF
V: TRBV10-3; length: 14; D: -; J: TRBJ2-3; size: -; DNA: TGTGCCATCAGTGACCCGGGCCTACAAGATACGCAGTATTTT; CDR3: CAISDPGLQDTQYF
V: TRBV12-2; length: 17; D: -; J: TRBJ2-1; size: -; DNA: TGTGCAAGTCGCTTAGGTCGATTGGGACCCTCCTACAATGAGCAGTTCTTC; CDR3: CASRLGRLGPSYNEQFF
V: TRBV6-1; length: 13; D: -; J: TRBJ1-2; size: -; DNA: TGTGCCAGCAGAGTGGGACAAAACTATGGCTACACCTTC; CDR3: CASRVGQNYGYTF
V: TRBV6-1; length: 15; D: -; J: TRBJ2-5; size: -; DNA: TGTGCCAGCAGTGCGGGAAGGACGGGGAGGGAGACCCAGTACTTC; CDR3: CASSAGRTGRETQYF
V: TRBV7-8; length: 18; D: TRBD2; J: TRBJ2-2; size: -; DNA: TGTGCCAGCAGCCCGCGGGTAGCGGGTCCCCCCCGGGCCGGGGAGCTGTTTTTT; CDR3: CASSPRVAGPPRAGELFF
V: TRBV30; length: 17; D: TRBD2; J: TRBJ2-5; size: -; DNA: TGTGCCTGGAGTGGGGGTGAGCGGGAGGGCCGCCGAGGGACCCAGTACTTC; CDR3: CAWSGGEREGRRGTQYF
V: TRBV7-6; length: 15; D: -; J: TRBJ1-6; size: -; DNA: TGTGCCAGCAGCCGGGGGGGCCTCTCAAATTCACCCCTCCACTTT; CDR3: CASSRGGLSNSPLHF
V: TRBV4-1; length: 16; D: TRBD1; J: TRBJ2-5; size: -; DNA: TGCGCCAGCAGCCAACCGGGACAGGGGGCTGGAGAGACCCAGTACTTC; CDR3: CASSQPGQGAGETQYF
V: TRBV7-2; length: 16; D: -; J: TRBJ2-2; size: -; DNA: TGTGCCAGCAGCCCCACTGGTTCAGCTTACACCGGGGAGCTGTTTTTT; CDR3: CASSPTGSAYTGELFF
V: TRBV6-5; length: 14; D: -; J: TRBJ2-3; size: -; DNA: TGTGCCAGCAGACTAGGACGGGTCACAGATACGCAGTATTTT; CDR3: CASRLGRVTDTQYF
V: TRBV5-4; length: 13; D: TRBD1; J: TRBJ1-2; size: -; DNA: TGTGCCAGCAGCATCGACAGGGATCGCGGCTACACCTTC; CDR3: CASSIDRDRGYTF
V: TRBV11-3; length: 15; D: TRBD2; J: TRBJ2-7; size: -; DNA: TGTGCCAGCAGCTTGACTAGCGGGAGGCTATACGAGCAGTACTTC; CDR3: CASSLTSGRLYEQYF
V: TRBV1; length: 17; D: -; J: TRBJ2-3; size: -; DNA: TGCACCAGCAGCCAAGATCAGTCGATCAGGTGCAGAGGTACGCAGTATTTT; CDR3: CTSSQDQSIRCRGTQYF
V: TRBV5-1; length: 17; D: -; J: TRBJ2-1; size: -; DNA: TGCGCCAGCAGTAGCCGGGGTCCTCCCGTAGGCCACAATGAGCAGTTCTTC; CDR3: CASSSRGPPVGHNEQFF
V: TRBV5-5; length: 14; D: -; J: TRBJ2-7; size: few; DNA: TGTGCCAGCAGCCTACTAGGACAGTCCTACGAGCAGTACTTC; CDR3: CASSLLGQSYEQYF
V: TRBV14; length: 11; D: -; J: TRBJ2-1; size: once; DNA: TGTGCCAGCAGCCAAGATCGGGAGCAGTTCTTC; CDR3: CASSQDREQFF
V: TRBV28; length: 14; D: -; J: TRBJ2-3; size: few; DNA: TGTGCCAGCAGTTTCGGGGGGCGCACAGATACGCAGTATTTT; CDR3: CASSFGGRTDTQYF
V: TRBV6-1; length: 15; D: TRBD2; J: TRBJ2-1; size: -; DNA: TGTGCCAGCAGTGAATCAAGCGGGAGGGCCATTGAGCAGTTCTTC; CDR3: CASSESSGRAIEQFF
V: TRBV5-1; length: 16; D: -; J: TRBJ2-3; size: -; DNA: TGCGCCAGCAGCCTCGGGACTTCCTTTAACACAGATACGCAGTATTTT; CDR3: CASSLGTSFNTDTQYF
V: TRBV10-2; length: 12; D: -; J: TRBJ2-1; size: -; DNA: TGCGCCAGCAGGGCCCCCGTCAATGAGCAGTTCTTC; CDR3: CASRAPVNEQFF
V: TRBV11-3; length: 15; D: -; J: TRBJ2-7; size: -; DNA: TGTGCCAGCAACCCCGGGACAACGATTTCCTACGAGCAGTACTTC; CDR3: CASNPGTTISYEQYF
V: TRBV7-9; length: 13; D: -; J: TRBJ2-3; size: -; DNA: TGTGCCAGCAGCGGCGGGCGCACAGATACGCAGTATTTT; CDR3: CASSGGRTDTQYF
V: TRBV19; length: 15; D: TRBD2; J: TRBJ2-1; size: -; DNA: TGTGCCAGTACCAAGGCGGGAGGGCCTAACAATGAGCAGTTCTTC; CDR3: CASTKAGGPNNEQFF
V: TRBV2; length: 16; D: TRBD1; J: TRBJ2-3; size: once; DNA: TGTGCCAGCAGTGAATTGGGACAGGGGGCAACAGATACGCAGTATTTT; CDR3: CASSELGQGATDTQYF
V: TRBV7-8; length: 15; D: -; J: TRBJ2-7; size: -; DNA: TGTGCCAGCAGCCTAATCGACACCGCTTCCTACGAGCAGTACTTC; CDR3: CASSLIDTASYEQYF
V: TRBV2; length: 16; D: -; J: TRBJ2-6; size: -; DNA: TGTGCCAGCAGTGGCGGGGCTTCCTCTGGGGCCAACGTCCTGACTTTC; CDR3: CASSGGASSGANVLTF
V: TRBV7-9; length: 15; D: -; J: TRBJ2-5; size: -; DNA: TGTGCCAGCAGCTTAGGGTCCGGGATCCGGGAGACCCAGTACTTC; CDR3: CASSLGSGIRETQYF
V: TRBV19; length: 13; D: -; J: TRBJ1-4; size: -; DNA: TGTGCCAGTAGTCAGGGAATTAATGAAAAACTGTTTTTT; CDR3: CASSQGINEKLFF
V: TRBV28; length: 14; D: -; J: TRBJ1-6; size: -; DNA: TGTGCCAGCAGACCCCAGGCCGGGGGTTCACCCCTCCACTTT; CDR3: CASRPQAGGSPLHF
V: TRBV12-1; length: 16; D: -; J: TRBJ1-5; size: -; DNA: TGTGCCAGCAGCTTACCGGGACACCACACCAATCAGCCCCAGCATTTT; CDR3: CASSLPGHHTNQPQHF
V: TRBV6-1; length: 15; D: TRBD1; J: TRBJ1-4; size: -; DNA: TGTGCCAGCAGTGGCACAGGGGGTAGTAATGAAAAACTGTTTTTT; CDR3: CASSGTGGSNEKLFF
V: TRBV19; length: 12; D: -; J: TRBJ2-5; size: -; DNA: TGTGCCAGTCGACAGGCAGGAGAGACCCAGTACTTC; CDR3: CASRQAGETQYF
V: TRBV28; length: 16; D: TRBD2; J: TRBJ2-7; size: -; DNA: TGTGCCAGCAGTTTCATAGCGGGAGCTTCTGCGGGCGAGCAGTACTTC; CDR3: CASSFIAGASAGEQYF
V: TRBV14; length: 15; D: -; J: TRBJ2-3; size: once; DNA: TGTGCCAGCAGCCAACTGGGCTCATTAGGAGATACGCAGTATTTT; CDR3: CASSQLGSLGDTQYF
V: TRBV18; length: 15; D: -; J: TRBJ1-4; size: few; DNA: TGTGCCAGCTCACCAACCTTCCCTTCTAATGAAAAACTGTTTTTT; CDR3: CASSPTFPSNEKLFF
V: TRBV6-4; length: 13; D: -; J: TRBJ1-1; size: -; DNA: TGTGCCAGCAGTGTCCGCGCGGGAGCTGAAGCTTTCTTT; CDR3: CASSVRAGAEAFF
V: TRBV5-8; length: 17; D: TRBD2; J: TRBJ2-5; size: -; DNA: TGTGCCAGCAGCCCCGGGACTAGCGGGGGGGCCCTGGAGACCCAGTACTTC; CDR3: CASSPGTSGGALETQYF